Included here is one T cell receptor beta chain sequence, with context. The data are from a study of blood T cell repertoires in COVID-19. Study at large: In each case, the material was cDNA or gDNA derived from T cells, B-cell-depleted T cells, or PBMCs.

Original data processing: Quantification of nucleated cells was approximated via reference gene primer amplification. Clones were read by immunoSEQ multiplex PCR, and TCRdb kept only the in-frame ones, dropping some. Clone size and V and J calls were adopted from that table, with D and trimming inferred from the DNA. Of 100,000 to 150,000 clones detected, about four fifths appear once; the ten largest clones hold 1.4% to 1.5%. Germline V lookup: CDR1 SGHRS, CDR2 YFSETQ. The length of the CDR3 is 15 residues. Trimming took 0 bases from V and 2 from J; bases not matched to a gene: 3. The TCR comes from a man aged 55 to 70 with acute or convalescent COVID-19. This rearrangement joins TRBV5-1 to TRBJ2-5; 8 bases match TRBD1. The source material was peripheral blood. For the CDR3, the DNA is TGCGCCAGCAGCTTGGGGACAGGGCAACAAGAGACCCAGTACTTC. Encoded protein: CASSLGTGQQETQYF. The whole variable domain, filled in from reference TRBV5-1 and TRBJ2-5, reads KAGVTQTPRYLIKTRGQQVTLSCSPISGHRSVSWYQQTPGQGLQFLFEYFSETQRNKGNFPGRFSGRQFSNSRSEMNVSTLELGDSALYLCASSLGTGQQETQYFGPGTRLLVL.